These 13 T cell receptor beta chains share one sample of origin, sequenced in a study of low-dose radiotherapy and immunotherapy resistance in tumors. Covering alpha and beta chains, TRAV- and TRBV-specific primers were used for the first-strand cDNA. Over about 19 PCR cycles, TCRs were amplified from a constant-region primer and V-primer adapter. In TCRdb, the reads were re-called with MiXCR into one record per CDR3 protein. The data contain around 6,000 distinct CDR3 sequences, about 71% of them singletons. These receptors were collected from a human donor with advanced metastatic prostate, ovarian, gallbladder or colorectal cancer (not recorded which). This table probably holds off-target reads from a library built for another chain.

This clonotype has just a few counts. This chain connects TRBV13 to TRBJ2-1; 8 nucleotides match TRBD2. CDR1 and CDR2 from the germline V gene are PRHDT and FYEKMQ (reference sequence). The junction had 4 bases not matched to a gene; V was cut back by 5 bases and J by 1 base. The CDR3 totals 15 residues. The CDR3 protein is CASSPGGRSYNEQFF. Written as DNA, the CDR3 is TGTGCCAGCAGCCCGGGGGGGCGGTCCTACAATGAGCAGTTCTTC.

V gene TRBV6-6 combines with J gene TRBJ2-1, with D unclear. V was shortened by 5 bases and J by 0 bases, with 14 bases between the two germline ends. The germline gives CDR1 MNHNY, CDR2 SVGAGI (reference sequence). CDR3 length: 16 residues. The CDR3 coding sequence is TGTGCCAGCAGTGAACTTGCTGGCTTCTCCTACAATGAGCAGTTCTTC. The encoded protein is CASSELAGFSYNEQFF.

This clonotype showed up just a few times. The genes are TRBV5-4 and TRBJ2-7; 14 nucleotides match TRBD2. The trim removed 5 bases at V and 3 bases at J, leaving 4 bases unmatched. This CDR3 is built from 15 residues. Germline V gene data show CDR1 as SGHNT and CDR2 as YYREEE (reference sequence). The chain's CDR3 is CASSLGLAGGYEQYF. The CDR3 DNA sequence: TGTGCCAGCAGTCTCGGACTAGCGGGGGGCTACGAGCAGTACTTC.

This clonotype was picked up one time. This chain joins TRBV30 and TRBJ1-5; D remains unclear. Deletions cut 2 bases from V and 11 bases from J, with 19 bases between. The CDR3 consists of 14 residues. From germline, CDR1 is GTSNPN and CDR2 SVGIG (reference sequence). The chain's CDR3 is CAWSSASVHSAQHF. The CDR3 DNA follows: TGTGCCTGGAGTTCGGCCAGCGTTCATTCGGCCCAGCATTTT.

The chain carries TRBV11-3 and TRBJ2-6; either TRBD1 or TRBD2 may fit D (5 bases each). Trimming stripped 1 base from V and 0 bases from J, with 13 bases between. Germline lookup yields CDR1 SGHNT and CDR2 YENEEA. The CDR3 extends over 18 amino acids. The CDR3 spells CASSLAPGRGSGANVLTF. CDR3 nucleotides: TGTGCCAGCAGCTTAGCCCCGGGACGTGGCTCTGGGGCCAACGTCCTGACTTTC.

This clonotype was observed a handful of times. The gene calls are TRBV6-1 and TRBJ1-2; unclear D gene. Germline lookup yields CDR1 MNHNS and CDR2 SASEGT. CDR3 length: 11 amino acids. Deletions cut 6 bases from V and 7 bases from J, with 9 bases between. In DNA, the CDR3 is TGTGCCAGCAGCGCGGGGTCTGGCTACACCTTC. Translation: CASSAGSGYTF.

The chain links TRBV4-2 to TRBJ2-2; D ambiguous. CDR1 is LGHNA and CDR2 is YNFKEQ in the germline V gene. The CDR3 is made up of 16 amino acids. V lost 0 bases to trimming and J lost 7 bases, with 15 bases between them. CDR3 sequence: CASSQELLSLGGELFF. The CDR3 coding sequence is TGTGCCAGCAGCCAAGAGCTCCTCTCACTCGGCGGGGAGCTGTTTTTT.

The rearrangement links TRBV5-1 to TRBJ1-4, with D possibly being TRBD1 (5 bases). Germline loops: CDR1 SGHRS, CDR2 YFSETQ. The CDR3 spans 16 residues. The V gene lost 4 bases and the J gene lost 0 bases, with 13 bases spanning the gap. CDR3 DNA sequence: TGCGCCAGCAGCCTCGGCCGACAGTCAACTAATGAAAAACTGTTTTTT. Translating gives CASSLGRQSTNEKLFF.

The V gene is TRBV5-6, the J gene TRBJ2-5; D is undetermined. Germline V gene lookup returns CDR1 SGHDT and CDR2 YYEEEE. The V end was cut by 4 bases, the J end by 10 bases, with 14 bases between. This CDR3 spans 12 amino acids. CDR3 in amino acids: CASSDPDGGQYF. The CDR3 nucleotides are TGTGCCAGCAGCGACCCCGACGGCGGCCAGTACTTC.

The rearrangement joins TRBV5-5 to TRBJ2-1; D possibly matches TRBD1 or TRBD2 (6 bases each). The germline CDR1 and CDR2 sequences are SGHKS and YYEKEE (reference sequence). CDR3 length: 17 amino acids. V lost 0 bases to trimming and J lost 1 base, with 14 bases between them. CDR3 sequence (DNA): TGTGCCAGCAGCTTGGGGCCGGGGGCGGGTTCCTACAATGAGCAGTTCTTC. Translation gives CASSLGPGAGSYNEQFF.

The chain recombines TRBV5-1 with TRBJ2-1, with 7 nucleotides matching TRBD2. J lost 15 bases, V lost 0 bases, and 15 bases had no gene match. The CDR3 spans 15 residues. CDR1 SGHRS and CDR2 YFSETQ come from the germline V gene. In DNA, the CDR3 is TGCGCCAGCAGCTTGGGAGGCGGGGGAACCGCGGAACGGTTCTTC. This translates into CASSLGGGGTAERFF.

J is TRBJ2-1 and V is TRBV28, with D possibly called TRBD1 or TRBD2 (5 bases each). CDR1 and CDR2 (germline): MDHEN, SYDVKM. This CDR3 spans 14 amino acids. Trimming removed 7 bases at V and 7 bases at J, with 17 bases between. The CDR3 sequence is CASIGAARANEQFF. The CDR3 nucleotides are TGTGCCAGCATCGGGGCAGCCCGGGCGAATGAGCAGTTCTTC.

The table lists this clonotype with a few counts. The chain joins TRBV5-1 to TRBJ2-7, with D unclear. V was cut by 0 bases and J by 5 bases, with 12 bases left in between. The CDR3 spans 14 residues. CDR1 and CDR2 from the germline V gene are SGHRS and YFSETQ. The CDR3 region is CASSLDQVVNEQYF. Written as DNA, the CDR3 is TGCGCCAGCAGCTTGGATCAGGTCGTAAACGAGCAGTACTTC.